Below are 14 T cell receptor beta chains sequenced from a single sample in a study of cytomegalovirus exposure and HLA in healthy donors. Primers: 60 Vbeta forward and 13 Jbeta reverse. Sequencing was performed with immunoSEQ multiplex PCR; in TCRdb, only in-frame clones are kept and a portion is missing. The sample yields roughly 160,000 clones, approximately 71% seen once. The material sequenced was PBMCs. These receptors all stem from a woman aged 18 to 35 in good health and CMV-seropositive.

The table lists this clone with a count of one. The J gene is TRBJ1-2, the V gene TRBV30; 7 bases fit TRBD1. The J segment lost 5 bases and the V segment lost 4 bases, leaving 13 bases of the junction unmatched. The CDR3 is made up of 15 amino acids. Germline loops: CDR1 GTSNPN, CDR2 SVGIG (reference sequence). The CDR3 loop is CAWNKNRGDSYGYTF. The CDR3 nucleotides read TGTGCCTGGAATAAAAACAGGGGAGACTCGTATGGCTACACCTTC.

The V gene is TRBV5-1, the J gene TRBJ2-1; a weak D match, TRBD1 (6 bases). The germline V gene has CDR1 SGHRS and CDR2 YFSETQ. CDR3 size: 13 residues. Deletions cut 4 bases from V and 6 bases from J, with 11 bases between. This chain's CDR3 is CASSMARGNEQFF. DNA of the CDR3: TGCGCCAGCAGCATGGCCAGGGGCAATGAGCAGTTCTTC.

This clone is a singleton in its sample. The CDR3 DNA is TGTGCCAGCAGTTACTCCGAGGGCTACTACGAGCAGTACTTC. It yields the protein CASSYSEGYYEQYF. The chain recombines TRBV6-5 with TRBJ2-7, with a weak D call TRBD2 (5 bases). This CDR3 is built from 14 residues. The V end was cut by 0 bases, the J end by 3 bases, with 9 bases between. The germline V gene encodes CDR1 MNHEY and CDR2 SVGAGI.

The chain employs TRBV7-9 and TRBJ1-1; TRBD1 agrees at 7 bases. J was trimmed by 7 bases and V by 6 bases; bases with no gene match: 11. Germline V lookup: CDR1 SEHNR, CDR2 FQNEAQ (reference sequence). The CDR3 loop spans 14 amino acids. Written as DNA, the CDR3 is TGTGCCAGCAGTGTCCCGGGACAGAAGAGTGAAGCTTTCTTT. Protein: CASSVPGQKSEAFF.

In the case of this clone: Other DNA sequences in the sample encode the same CDR3. The chain combines TRBV18 with TRBJ1-1; 8 nucleotides align to TRBD1. The J segment lost 3 bases and the V segment lost 3 bases, leaving 0 bases of the junction unmatched. This CDR3 has 13 residues. The germline V gene has CDR1 KGHSH and CDR2 LQKENI. As DNA, the CDR3 is TGTGCCAGCTCACCGGGACAGGACACTGAAGCTTTCTTT. It codes for CASSPGQDTEAFF.

CDR3 bases: TGTGCCAGCAGCTTCCTCGCAGGGGACACTGAAGCTTTCTTT. Translation: CASSFLAGDTEAFF. The chain employs TRBV5-4 and TRBJ1-1; TRBD1 is a possible D gene (6 bases). The germline V gene encodes CDR1 SGHNT and CDR2 YYREEE (reference sequence). Trimming removed 2 bases at V and 3 bases at J, with 11 bases between. This CDR3 spans 14 amino acids.

The chain joins TRBV14 to TRBJ2-7; D gene unclear. The V end was cut by 5 bases, the J end by 3 bases, with 5 bases between. The length of the CDR3 is 11 residues. Germline V CDR1 and CDR2: SGHDN, FVKESK. This CDR3 reads CASSASYEQYF. As DNA, the CDR3 is TGTGCCAGCAGCGCCAGCTACGAGCAGTACTTC.

This clone occurred a few times. A junction boundary mismatches the germline segment, possibly from a read error. This sequence joins TRBV28 and TRBJ2-7, with D possibly matching TRBD1 (5 bases). CDR1 is MDHEN and CDR2 is SYDVKM in the germline V gene. The CDR3 is 12 amino acids. This CDR3 is CATQGSSHEQYF. The CDR3 DNA reads as TGTGCCACCCAGGGTTCCTCCCACGAGCAGTACTTC. Full variable domain (outside the CDR3, taken from reference TRBV28 and TRBJ2-7): DVKVTQSSRYLVKRTGEKVFLECVQDMDHENMFWYRQDPGLGLRLIYFSYDVKMKEKGDIPEGYSVSREKKERFSLILESASTNQTSMYLCATQGSSHEQYFGPGTRLTVT.

For this clone: Compared with germline, one end of the junction differs, possibly owing to a read error. The chain recombines TRBV19 with TRBJ1-4; D uncertain. Germline lookup yields CDR1 LNHDA and CDR2 SQIVND (reference sequence). This CDR3 is 15 amino acids long. The CDR3 nucleotides are TGTGCCGGTAGAGCAGACCCGGGAGGTAATGAAAAACTGTTTTTT. Its protein product is CAGRADPGGNEKLFF.

This chain links TRBV7-9 with TRBJ1-6; D might be TRBD1 (6 bases). Germline assignment: CDR1 SEHNR and CDR2 FQNEAQ (reference sequence). This CDR3 has 17 amino acids. Trimming took 3 bases from V and 4 from J, leaving 16 bases between them. CDR3 nucleotides: TGTGCCAGCAGCTTCCAGAAGACAGGCATATATAATTCACCCCTCCACTTT. Protein sequence: CASSFQKTGIYNSPLHF. The variable domain in full, with the rest retrieved from reference TRBV7-9 and TRBJ1-6, is DTGVSQNPRHKITKRGQNVTFRCDPISEHNRLYWYRQTLGQGPEFLTYFQNEAQLEKSRLLSDRFSAERPKGSFSTLEIQRTEQGDSAMYLCASSFQKTGIYNSPLHFGNGTRLTVT.

The chain carries TRBV27 and TRBJ1-6, with a tentative D call TRBD1 (6 bases). Germline-derived CDR1 and CDR2 are MNHEY and SMNVEV (reference sequence). V lost 5 bases, J lost 14 bases, and 22 bases lay in between. The CDR3 is 15 residues long. For the CDR3, the DNA is TGTGCCAGCAGTATTTTCGCGGGGGCATCTCGGTCCCTCCACTTT. As protein: CASSIFAGASRSLHF.

The chain is built from TRBV9 and TRBJ2-5, with 9 nucleotides matching TRBD2. Per the germline V gene, CDR1 is SGDLS and CDR2 is YYNGEE. CDR3 size: 17 residues. Losses at the gene ends were 0 bases for V and 5 bases for J; bases not matched to a gene: 11. The CDR3, as DNA: TGTGCCAGCAGCGTAGCTACGGGTAGCGGGGGTAGGGAGACCCAGTACTTC. Amino acids: CASSVATGSGGRETQYF. The variable domain in full, completed from reference TRBV9 and TRBJ2-5, reads DSGVTQTPKHLITATGQRVTLRCSPRSGDLSVYWYQQSLDQGLQFLIQYYNGEERAKGNILERFSAQQFPDLHSELNLSSLELGDSALYFCASSVATGSGGRETQYFGPGTRLLVL.

A single count supports this clone. The chain is built from TRBV18 and TRBJ2-7, with 8 bases lining up with TRBD1. The CDR3 totals 17 residues. CDR1 and CDR2 (germline): KGHSH, LQKENI. V gave up 2 bases and J gave up 3 bases; unmatched junction bases: 12. This CDR3 is CASSPGQGGIVGYEQYF. CDR3 in DNA: TGTGCCAGCTCACCAGGACAGGGAGGAATCGTTGGCTACGAGCAGTACTTC.

The chain has TRBV11-2 and TRBJ2-4, with 11 bases lining up with TRBD2. The length of the CDR3 is 19 residues. CDR1 and CDR2 from the germline V gene are SGHAT and FQNNGV. V lost 3 bases to trimming and J lost 0 bases; unmatched junction nucleotides: 10. CDR3 bases: TGTGCCAGCAGCTTCGGCCAGGGACTAGCGGAAAAAGCCAAAAACATTCAGTACTTC. It specifies CASSFGQGLAEKAKNIQYF.